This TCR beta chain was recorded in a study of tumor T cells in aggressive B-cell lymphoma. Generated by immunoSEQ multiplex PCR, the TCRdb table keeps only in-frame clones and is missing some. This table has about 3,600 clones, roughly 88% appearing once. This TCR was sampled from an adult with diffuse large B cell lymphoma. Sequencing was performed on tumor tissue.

CDR3 residues: CASSPLQVNTEAFF. The CDR3 DNA reads TGTGCCAGCTCACCTCTCCAGGTGAACACTGAAGCTTTCTTT. This chain connects TRBV18 to TRBJ1-1, with no clear D. Germline-derived CDR1 and CDR2 are KGHSH and LQKENI. There are 14 residues in the CDR3. Trimming took off 3 bases at V and 0 bases at J, with 8 bases between the two ends.